One sample yielded the 4 T cell receptor beta chains listed below, sequenced in a study of blood T cell repertoires in COVID-19 (dated by TCRdb to about 2020). Preparation of the library involved the immunoSEQ multiplex PCR assay. The table was pulled from immuneACCESS by TCRdb, which kept in-frame rearrangements only. Such tables lose some clones; where checked, under half of the loss comes from unresolved V genes, and the rest has no known cause. This sample gives approximately 250,000 clones in total; 75% to 90% of them show up just once. About an eighth of the sample belongs to the ten largest clones. Sequenced: peripheral blood. Receptors originate from a woman aged 70-85 years with COVID-19, enrolled during active disease.

CDR3 amino acids: CASRSGGAGLETQYF. CDR3 in DNA: TGTGCCAGCCGAAGCGGGGGGGCCGGGTTGGAGACCCAGTACTTC. V and J are TRBV6-5 and TRBJ2-5, with 10 bases aligning to TRBD2. In germline, CDR1 is MNHEY, CDR2 SVGAGI. The CDR3 extends over 15 amino acids. V shed 8 bases and J 5 bases; nucleotides not matched to a gene: 11.

The J gene is TRBJ1-2, the V gene TRBV5-4; a weak D match, TRBD1 (5 bases). The CDR3 is made up of 15 amino acids. Per germline, CDR1 SGHNT and CDR2 YYREEE (reference sequence). The germline V and J ends were trimmed by 0 bases and 6 bases, with 15 bases remaining between them. CDR3 sequence (DNA): TGTGCCAGCAGCTTGGCACAGGAGGGGAGGGATGGCTACACCTTC. Protein: CASSLAQEGRDGYTF.

This rearrangement joins TRBV7-8 to TRBJ2-1, with 8 nucleotides matching TRBD1. The CDR3 is made up of 13 amino acids. The trim removed 5 bases at V and 6 bases at J, leaving 3 bases unmatched. Germline V gene data show CDR1 as SGHVS and CDR2 as FQNEAQ. For the CDR3, the DNA is TGTGCCAGCAGCCCGACAGGGGTCAATGAGCAGTTCTTC. Translation gives CASSPTGVNEQFF.

Here the CDR3 DNA reads TGTGCCAGCAGTTCCCCCGGGACAGGGATGAGTGAAAAACTGTTTTTT. Amino acids: CASSSPGTGMSEKLFF. The chain links TRBV25-1 to TRBJ1-4; TRBD1 matches at 9 bases. This CDR3 is built from 16 residues. V lost 5 bases and J lost 7; bases outside the gene matches: 11. CDR1 MGHDK and CDR2 SYGVNS come from the germline V gene.